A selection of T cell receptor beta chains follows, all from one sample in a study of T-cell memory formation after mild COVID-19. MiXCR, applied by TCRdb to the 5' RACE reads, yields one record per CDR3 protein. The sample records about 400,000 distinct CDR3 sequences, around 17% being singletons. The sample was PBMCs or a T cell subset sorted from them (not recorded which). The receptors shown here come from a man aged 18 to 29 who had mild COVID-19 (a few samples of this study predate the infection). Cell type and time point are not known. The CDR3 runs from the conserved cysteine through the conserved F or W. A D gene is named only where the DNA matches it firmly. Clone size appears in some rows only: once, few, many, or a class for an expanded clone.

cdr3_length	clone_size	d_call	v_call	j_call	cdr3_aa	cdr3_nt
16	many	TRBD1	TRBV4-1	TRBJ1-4	CASSQRRGQGEEKLFF	TGCGCCAGCAGCCAACGCCGCGGACAGGGTGAAGAAAAACTGTTTTTT
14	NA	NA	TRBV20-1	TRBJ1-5	CSASAGTLNQPQHF	TGCAGTGCTAGCGCCGGGACTTTAAATCAGCCCCAGCATTTT
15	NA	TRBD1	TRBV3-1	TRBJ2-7	CASSLTGAPIYEQYF	TGTGCCAGCAGCCTGACAGGGGCTCCAATCTACGAGCAGTACTTC
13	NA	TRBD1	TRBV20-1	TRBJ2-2	CSAPGQGSGELFF	TGCAGTGCCCCGGGACAGGGTTCCGGGGAGCTGTTTTTT
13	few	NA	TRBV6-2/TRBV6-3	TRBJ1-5	CASRTLGDQPQHF	TGTGCCAGCAGGACCCTCGGGGACCAGCCCCAGCATTTT
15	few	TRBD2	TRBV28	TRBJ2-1	CASSPAAGGNNEQFF	TGTGCCAGCAGCCCGGCAGCGGGGGGAAACAATGAGCAGTTCTTC
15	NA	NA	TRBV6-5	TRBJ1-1	CASSKRPIPGTEAFF	TGTGCCAGCAGTAAGCGTCCCATTCCTGGCACTGAAGCTTTCTTT
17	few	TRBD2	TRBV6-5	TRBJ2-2	CASSRGTSGGIAGELFF	TGTGCCAGCAGTCGAGGGACTAGCGGGGGTATTGCGGGGGAGCTGTTTTTT
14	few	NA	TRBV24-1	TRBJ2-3	CATSEQQGGDTQYF	TGTGCCACCAGTGAGCAGCAGGGAGGAGATACGCAGTATTTT
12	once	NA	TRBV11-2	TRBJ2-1	CASSAISGEQFF	TGTGCCAGCAGCGCAATCTCGGGAGAGCAGTTCTTC
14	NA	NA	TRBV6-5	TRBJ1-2	CASSYSVSNYGYTF	TGTGCCAGCAGTTACTCGGTCAGTAACTATGGCTACACCTTC
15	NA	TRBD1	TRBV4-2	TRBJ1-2	CASRFTTGEGYGYTF	TGTGCCAGCAGGTTCACGACAGGGGAAGGGTATGGCTACACCTTC
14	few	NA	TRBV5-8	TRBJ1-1	CASSLLSGVTEAFF	TGTGCCAGCAGCTTGTTGTCGGGGGTCACTGAAGCTTTCTTT
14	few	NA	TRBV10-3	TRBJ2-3	CAISESGTTDTQYF	TGTGCCATCAGTGAGTCCGGGACTACAGATACGCAGTATTTT
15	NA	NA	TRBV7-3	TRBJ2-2	CASSLRPREAGELFF	TGTGCCAGCAGCTTACGGCCGAGGGAGGCCGGGGAGCTGTTTTTT
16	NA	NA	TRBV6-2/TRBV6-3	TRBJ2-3	CASTLRGAHITDTQYF	TGTGCCAGCACCCTACGGGGGGCCCATATAACAGATACGCAGTATTTT
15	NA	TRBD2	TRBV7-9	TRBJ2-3	CASGERGRNSDTQYF	TGTGCCAGCGGGGAGCGGGGGCGCAACTCGGATACGCAGTATTTT
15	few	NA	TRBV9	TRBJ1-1	CASSVDAGGNTEAFF	TGTGCCAGCAGCGTAGATGCAGGAGGGAACACTGAAGCTTTCTTT
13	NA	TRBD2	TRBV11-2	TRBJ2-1	CASSIAGGPVPFF	TGTGCCAGCAGCATAGCGGGGGGCCCCGTACCGTTCTTC
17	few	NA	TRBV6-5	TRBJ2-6	CASSYSEDFSGANVLTF	TGTGCCAGCAGTTACTCGGAGGATTTCTCTGGGGCCAACGTCCTGACTTTC
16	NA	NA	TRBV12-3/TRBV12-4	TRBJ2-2	CASSLMWQMNTGELFF	TGTGCCAGCAGTCTCATGTGGCAGATGAACACCGGGGAGCTGTTTTTT
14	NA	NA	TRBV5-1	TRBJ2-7	CASSEGTHSYEQYF	TGCGCCAGCAGTGAGGGGACTCACTCCTACGAGCAGTACTTC
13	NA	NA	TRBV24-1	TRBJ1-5	CATQGLSNQPQHF	TGTGCCACGCAGGGACTTAGCAATCAGCCCCAGCATTTT
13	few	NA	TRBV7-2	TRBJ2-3	CASGGASTDTQYF	TGTGCCAGCGGGGGGGCCAGCACAGATACGCAGTATTTT
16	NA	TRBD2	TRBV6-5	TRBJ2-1	CASSSGLAGAGGEQFF	TGTGCCAGCAGTTCGGGACTAGCGGGGGCGGGGGGTGAGCAGTTCTTC
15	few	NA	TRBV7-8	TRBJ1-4	CASSLFLGVDEKLFF	TGTGCCAGCAGCTTGTTTCTAGGGGTGGATGAAAAACTGTTTTTT
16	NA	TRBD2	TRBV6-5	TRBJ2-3	CASMGTQAGGGDTQYF	TGTGCCAGCATGGGCACTCAAGCGGGGGGAGGAGATACGCAGTATTTT
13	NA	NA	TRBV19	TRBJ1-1	CASSIRPVTEAFF	TGTGCCAGTAGTATACGACCAGTCACTGAAGCTTTCTTT